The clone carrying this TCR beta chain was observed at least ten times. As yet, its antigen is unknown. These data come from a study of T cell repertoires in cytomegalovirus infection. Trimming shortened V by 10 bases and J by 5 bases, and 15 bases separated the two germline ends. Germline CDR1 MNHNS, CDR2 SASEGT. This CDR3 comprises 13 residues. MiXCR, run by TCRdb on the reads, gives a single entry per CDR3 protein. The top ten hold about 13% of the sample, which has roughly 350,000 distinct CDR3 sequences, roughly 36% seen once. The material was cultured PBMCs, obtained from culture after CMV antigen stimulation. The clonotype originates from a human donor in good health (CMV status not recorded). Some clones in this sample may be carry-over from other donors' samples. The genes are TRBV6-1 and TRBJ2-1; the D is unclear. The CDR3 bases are TGTGCCACCCACAAGAGGAGTAACAATGAGCAGTTCTTC. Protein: CATHKRSNNEQFF.